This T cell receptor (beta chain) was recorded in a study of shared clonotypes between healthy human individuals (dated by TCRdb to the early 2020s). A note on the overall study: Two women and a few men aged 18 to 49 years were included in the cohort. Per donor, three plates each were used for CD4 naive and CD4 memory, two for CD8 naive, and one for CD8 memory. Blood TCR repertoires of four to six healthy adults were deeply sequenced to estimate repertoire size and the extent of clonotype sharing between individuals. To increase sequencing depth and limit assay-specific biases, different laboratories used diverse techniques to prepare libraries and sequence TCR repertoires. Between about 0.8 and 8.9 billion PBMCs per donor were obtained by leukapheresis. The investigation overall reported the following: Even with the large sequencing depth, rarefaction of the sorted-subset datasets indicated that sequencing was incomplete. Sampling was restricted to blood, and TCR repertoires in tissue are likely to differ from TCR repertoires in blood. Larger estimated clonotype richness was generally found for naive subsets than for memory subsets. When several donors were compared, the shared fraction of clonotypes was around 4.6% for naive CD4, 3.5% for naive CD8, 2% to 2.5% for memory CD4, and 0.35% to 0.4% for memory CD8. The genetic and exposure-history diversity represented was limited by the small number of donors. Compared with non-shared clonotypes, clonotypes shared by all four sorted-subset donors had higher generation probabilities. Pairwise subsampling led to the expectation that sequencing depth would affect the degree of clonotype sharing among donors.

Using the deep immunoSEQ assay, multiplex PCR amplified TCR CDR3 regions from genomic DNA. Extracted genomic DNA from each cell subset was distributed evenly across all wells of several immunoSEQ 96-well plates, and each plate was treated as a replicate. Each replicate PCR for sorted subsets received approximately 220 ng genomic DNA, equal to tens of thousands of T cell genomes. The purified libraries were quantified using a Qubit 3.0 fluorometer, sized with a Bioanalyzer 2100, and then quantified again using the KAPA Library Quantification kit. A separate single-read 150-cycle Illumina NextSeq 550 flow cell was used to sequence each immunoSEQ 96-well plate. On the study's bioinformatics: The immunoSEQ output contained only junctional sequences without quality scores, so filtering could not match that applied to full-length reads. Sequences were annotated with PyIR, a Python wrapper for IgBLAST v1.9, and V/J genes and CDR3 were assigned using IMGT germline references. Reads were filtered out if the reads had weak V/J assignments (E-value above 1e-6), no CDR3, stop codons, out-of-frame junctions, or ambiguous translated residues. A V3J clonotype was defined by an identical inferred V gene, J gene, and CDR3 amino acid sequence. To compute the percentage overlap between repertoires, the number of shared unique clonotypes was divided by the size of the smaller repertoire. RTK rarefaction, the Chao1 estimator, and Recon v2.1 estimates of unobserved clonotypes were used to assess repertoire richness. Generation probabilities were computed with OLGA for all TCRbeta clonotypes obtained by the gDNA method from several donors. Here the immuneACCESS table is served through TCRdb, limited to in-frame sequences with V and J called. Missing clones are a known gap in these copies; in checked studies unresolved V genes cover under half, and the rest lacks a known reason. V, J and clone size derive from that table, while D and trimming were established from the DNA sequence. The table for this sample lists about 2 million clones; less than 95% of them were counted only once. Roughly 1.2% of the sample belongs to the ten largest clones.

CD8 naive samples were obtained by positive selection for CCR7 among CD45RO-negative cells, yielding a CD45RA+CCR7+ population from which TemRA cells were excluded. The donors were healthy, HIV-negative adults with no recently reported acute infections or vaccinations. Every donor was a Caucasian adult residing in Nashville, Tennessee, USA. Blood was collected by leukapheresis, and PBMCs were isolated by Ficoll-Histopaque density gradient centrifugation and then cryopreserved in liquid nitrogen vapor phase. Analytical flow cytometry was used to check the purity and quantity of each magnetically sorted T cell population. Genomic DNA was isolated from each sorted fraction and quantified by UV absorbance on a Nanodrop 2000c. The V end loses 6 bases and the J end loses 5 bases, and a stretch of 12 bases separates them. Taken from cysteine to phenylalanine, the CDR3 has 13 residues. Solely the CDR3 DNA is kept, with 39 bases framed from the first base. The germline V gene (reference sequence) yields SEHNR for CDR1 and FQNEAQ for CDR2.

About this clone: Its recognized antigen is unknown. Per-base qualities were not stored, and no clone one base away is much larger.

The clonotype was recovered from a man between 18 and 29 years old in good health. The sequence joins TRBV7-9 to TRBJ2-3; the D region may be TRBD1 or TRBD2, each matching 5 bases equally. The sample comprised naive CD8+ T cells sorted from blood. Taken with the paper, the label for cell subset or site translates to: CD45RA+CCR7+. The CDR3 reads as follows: CASRGERVDTQYF. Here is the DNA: TGTGCCAGCAGGGGGGAACGGGTAGATACGCAGTATTTT.